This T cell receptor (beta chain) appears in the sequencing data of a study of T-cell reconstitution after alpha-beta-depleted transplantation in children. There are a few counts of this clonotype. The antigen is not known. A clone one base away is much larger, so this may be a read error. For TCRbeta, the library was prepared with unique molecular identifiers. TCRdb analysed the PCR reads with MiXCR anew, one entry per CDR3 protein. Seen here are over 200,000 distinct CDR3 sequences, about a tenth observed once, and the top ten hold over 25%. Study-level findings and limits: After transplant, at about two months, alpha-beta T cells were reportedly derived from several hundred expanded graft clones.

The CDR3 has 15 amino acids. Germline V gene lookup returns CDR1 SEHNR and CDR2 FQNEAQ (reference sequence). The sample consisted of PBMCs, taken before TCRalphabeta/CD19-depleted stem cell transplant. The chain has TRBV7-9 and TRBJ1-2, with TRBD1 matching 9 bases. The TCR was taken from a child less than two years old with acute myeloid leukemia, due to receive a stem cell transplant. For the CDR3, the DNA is TGTGCCAGCAGCTTTAACAGGGGGCTTGACTATGGCGACACCTTC. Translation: CASSFNRGLDYGDTF.